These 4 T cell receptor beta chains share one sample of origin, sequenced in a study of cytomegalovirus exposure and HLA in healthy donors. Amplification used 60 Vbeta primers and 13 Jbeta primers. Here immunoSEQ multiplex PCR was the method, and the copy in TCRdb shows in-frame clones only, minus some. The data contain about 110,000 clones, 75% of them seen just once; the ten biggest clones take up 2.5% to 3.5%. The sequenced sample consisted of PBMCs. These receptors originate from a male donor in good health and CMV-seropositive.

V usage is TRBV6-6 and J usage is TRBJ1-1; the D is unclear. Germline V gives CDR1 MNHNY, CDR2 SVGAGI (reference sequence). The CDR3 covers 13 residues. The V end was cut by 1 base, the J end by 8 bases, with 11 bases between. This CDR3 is CASSYLEADEAFF. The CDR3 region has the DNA TGTGCCAGCAGTTACTTGGAGGCAGACGAAGCTTTCTTT.

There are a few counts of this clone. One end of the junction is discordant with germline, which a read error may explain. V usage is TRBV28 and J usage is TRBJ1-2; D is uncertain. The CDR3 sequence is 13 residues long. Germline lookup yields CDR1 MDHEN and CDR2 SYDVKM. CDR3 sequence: CASSLSPNYGYPF. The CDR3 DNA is TGTGCCAGCAGTTTATCTCCTAACTATGGCTACCCCTTC.

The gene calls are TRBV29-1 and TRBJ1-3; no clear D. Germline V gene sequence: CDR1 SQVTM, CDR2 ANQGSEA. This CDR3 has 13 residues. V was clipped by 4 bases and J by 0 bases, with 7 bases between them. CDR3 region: CSVGLSSGNTIYF. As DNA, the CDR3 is TGCAGCGTTGGACTTAGCTCTGGAAACACCATATATTTT.

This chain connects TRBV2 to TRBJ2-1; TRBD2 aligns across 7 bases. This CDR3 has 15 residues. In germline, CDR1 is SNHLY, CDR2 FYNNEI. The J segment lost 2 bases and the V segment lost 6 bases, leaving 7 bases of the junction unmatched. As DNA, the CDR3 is TGTGCCAGCAGGACTTGGGGGGGGACCTACAATGAGCAGTTCTTC. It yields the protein CASRTWGGTYNEQFF.